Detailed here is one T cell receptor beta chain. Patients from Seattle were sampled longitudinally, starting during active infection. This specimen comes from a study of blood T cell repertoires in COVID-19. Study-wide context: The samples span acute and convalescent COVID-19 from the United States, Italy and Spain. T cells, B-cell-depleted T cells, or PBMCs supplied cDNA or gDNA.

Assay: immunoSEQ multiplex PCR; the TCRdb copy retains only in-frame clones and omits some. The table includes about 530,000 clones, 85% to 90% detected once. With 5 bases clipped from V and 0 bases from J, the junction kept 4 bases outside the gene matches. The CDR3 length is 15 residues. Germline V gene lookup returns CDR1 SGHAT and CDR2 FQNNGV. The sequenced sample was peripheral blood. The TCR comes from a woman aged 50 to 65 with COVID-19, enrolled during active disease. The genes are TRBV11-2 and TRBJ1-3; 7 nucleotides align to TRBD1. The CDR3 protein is CASSPRTGSGNTIYF. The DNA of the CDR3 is TGTGCCAGCAGCCCCCGGACAGGCTCTGGAAACACCATATATTTT.